The source of this T cell receptor beta chain is a study of Ad26.COV2.S vaccination and SARS-CoV-2 variants. Points from the study as a whole: Non-spike TCR breadth did not differ much between vaccine and placebo recipients.

In the case of this clone: The antigen is unknown.

The treatment here: roughly 20 received Ad26.COV2.S at low or high dose, single or two shots; about 5 received placebo; per-sample allocation not given. Sampling was performed 63 days after the first vaccine or placebo injection. The method was immunoSEQ multiplex PCR; TCRdb's version includes in-frame clones alone and lacks a portion of them. The sample lists about 680,000 clones, about 90% occurring once. The material was peripheral blood, obtained in a trial of Ad26.COV2.S vaccine versus placebo. This clonotype was obtained from a person aged 18 to 59 who received the Ad26.COV2.S COVID-19 vaccine or a placebo.

The CDR3 DNA reads as TGTGCCACCAGTGATTTGCCGACTAGCGGGAGGACAGATACGCAGTATTTT. Protein product: CATSDLPTSGRTDTQYF. The chain has TRBV24-1 and TRBJ2-3, with 13 bases identical to TRBD2. Germline values: CDR1 KGHDR, CDR2 SFDVKD. Trimming cost V 0 bases and J 3 bases; bases outside gene matches: 2. This CDR3 region has 17 residues.